This T cell receptor (beta chain) was recorded in a study of blood T cell repertoires in COVID-19. On the study more broadly: Acute and convalescent COVID-19 specimens originated in the United States, Italy and Spain. From T cells, B-cell-depleted T cells, or PBMCs came the material, which was cDNA or gDNA.

V trimming: 3 bases; J trimming: 6 bases; junction bases outside the gene matches: 3. The CDR3 extends over 13 amino acids. CDR1 is MNHEY and CDR2 is SMNVEV in the germline V gene (reference sequence). How the authors handled the data: Researchers report that nucleated cell counts were estimated from reference gene primer amplification. Using immunoSEQ multiplex PCR, the repertoire was profiled, and TCRdb retains in-frame clones only, with some absent. The D gene and trimming were derived from the DNA, and the V and J assignments and clone size from that table. The table includes 30,000 to 45,000 clones, 75% to 90% detected once.

The genes are TRBV27 and TRBJ1-2; 8 positions match TRBD1. This clonotype was sampled from a man aged 70 or older with acute or convalescent COVID-19. Material for sequencing was peripheral blood. In DNA, the CDR3 is TGTGCCAGCAGTTTGACAGGGGTGGATGGCTACACCTTC. Translation: CASSLTGVDGYTF.